The next 29 T cell receptor beta chains were all read from a single sample in a study of T cell repertoires in cytomegalovirus infection. These receptors' antigens are unknown. MiXCR was run by TCRdb on the reads, yielding one entry per CDR3 protein. This table holds 44,000 or so distinct CDR3 sequences, roughly 22% found once. Source: CD8+ T cells from cultured PBMCs, taken from culture after CMV antigen stimulation. These receptors originate from a human donor in good health (CMV status not recorded). Some clones in this sample may be carry-over from other donors' samples.

The chain recombines TRBV19 with TRBJ1-5; D not certain. The CDR3 is 13 residues long. Germline-derived CDR1 and CDR2 are LNHDA and SQIVND (reference sequence). With 1 base removed from V and 4 bases from J, the gap between germline ends came to 5 bases. CDR3 sequence reads: CASSIALNQPQHF. The CDR3 DNA sequence: TGTGCCAGTAGTATAGCGCTGAATCAGCCCCAGCATTTT. Filled out from reference TRBV19 and TRBJ1-5, the complete variable domain reads DGGITQSPKYLFRKEGQNVTLSCEQNLNHDAMYWYRQDPGQGLRLIYYSQIVNDFQKGDIAEGYSVSREKKESFPLTVTSAQKNPTAFYLCASSIALNQPQHFGDGTRLSIL.

This clonotype has a handful of counts. This chain connects TRBV7-2 to TRBJ2-4; D uncertain. Trimming shortened V by 4 bases and J by 6 bases, and 4 bases separated the two germline ends. Germline values: CDR1 SGHTA, CDR2 FQGNSA. This CDR3 spans 11 amino acids. This CDR3 is CASSYGNIQYF. CDR3 in DNA: TGTGCCAGCAGCTACGGAAACATTCAGTACTTC. Together with reference TRBV7-2 and TRBJ2-4, the CDR3 gives the full variable domain: GAGVSQSPSNKVTEKGKDVELRCDPISGHTALYWYRQSLGQGLEFLIYFQGNSAPDKSGLPSDRFSAERTGGSVSTLTIQRTQQEDSAVYLCASSYGNIQYFGAGTRLSVL.

This clonotype was counted only a few times. CDR3 DNA sequence: TGTGCCAGCAGTTTAGAGGGTAGCAGAAGCACAGATACGCAGTATTTT. Its protein product is CASSLEGSRSTDTQYF. The chain links TRBV12-3 or TRBV12-4 to TRBJ2-3; D unresolved. V lost 1 base and J 0 bases, leaving 11 bases between the germline ends. The CDR3 has 16 amino acids.

This clonotype has only a few counts. The chain recombines TRBV7-9 with TRBJ2-7; D unclear. Trimming stripped 1 base from V and 2 bases from J, with 12 bases between. This CDR3 is built from 15 residues. Germline V gene sequence: CDR1 SEHNR, CDR2 FQNEAQ (reference sequence). Written as DNA, the CDR3 is TGTGCCAGCAGCTTAGAGGGCAGGACCCCCTACGAGCAGTACTTC. Its translation: CASSLEGRTPYEQYF.

V gene TRBV7-9 combines with J gene TRBJ1-2, with TRBD1 as a possible D gene (5 bases). Trimming cost V 3 bases and J 7 bases, with 15 bases left between them. Germline assignment: CDR1 SEHNR and CDR2 FQNEAQ (reference sequence). The CDR3 length is 14 residues. CDR3: CASSLGVGSSGYTF. In DNA form, the CDR3 reads TGTGCCAGCAGCTTGGGGGTCGGATCGAGTGGCTACACCTTC.

The rearrangement links TRBV7-3 to TRBJ1-5; D perhaps matches TRBD1 (5 bases). The germline CDR1 and CDR2 sequences are SGHTA and FQGTGA. The CDR3 contains 16 residues. Trimming removed 0 bases at V and 4 bases at J, with 13 bases between. CDR3 amino acids: CASSLTPRDANQPQHF. The CDR3 DNA is TGTGCCAGCAGCTTAACGCCCCGGGACGCAAATCAGCCCCAGCATTTT.

The V and J genes are TRBV27 and TRBJ1-4; TRBD1 matches at 8 bases. V lost 6 bases and J lost 7; bases outside the gene matches: 7. The CDR3 contains 14 residues. Germline V lookup: CDR1 MNHEY, CDR2 SMNVEV (reference sequence). DNA of the CDR3: TGTGCCAGCAGCCGGGACAGGTCGGGTGAAAAACTGTTTTTT. It specifies CASSRDRSGEKLFF.

This clonotype was picked up a small number of times. The chain combines TRBV7-2 with TRBJ2-7; perhaps TRBD2 as D (5 bases). CDR3 length: 15 residues. The germline V gene encodes CDR1 SGHTA and CDR2 FQGNSA. Trimming took 5 bases from V and 2 from J, leaving 16 bases between them. In DNA, the CDR3 is TGTGCCAGCAGCCCAGCAGGCGGGCAGACCTACGAGCAGTACTTC. It is translated as CASSPAGGQTYEQYF.

This chain joins TRBV6-5 and TRBJ2-3; D may be TRBD1 or TRBD2 (6 bases each). This CDR3 has 18 amino acids. With 0 bases removed from V and 0 bases from J, the gap between germline ends came to 16 bases. From germline, CDR1 is MNHEY and CDR2 SVGAGI. CDR3 protein: CASSYSKGGRPSTDTQYF. CDR3 coding DNA: TGTGCCAGCAGTTACTCGAAAGGGGGGCGGCCTAGCACAGATACGCAGTATTTT.

The chain has TRBV7-6 and TRBJ2-1, with 10 bases identical to TRBD2. The germline gives CDR1 SGHVS, CDR2 FNYEAQ. Trimming removed 3 bases from V and 7 bases from J; junction bases left unmatched: 6. There are 15 residues in the CDR3. In nucleotides, the CDR3 is TGTGCCAGCAGCTTGGAGCGGGGGGGTAGGAATGAGCAGTTCTTC. It codes for CASSLERGGRNEQFF.

The chain joins TRBV7-9 to TRBJ2-7; 8 nucleotides match TRBD1. This CDR3 comprises 16 residues. Germline trimming cut 5 bases from V and 4 bases from J; bases unmatched to any gene: 13. CDR1 and CDR2 from the germline V gene are SEHNR and FQNEAQ (reference sequence). The CDR3 DNA reads TGTGCCAGCAGCCCTCGACAGGGGAATAGGGGGTACGAGCAGTACTTC. The encoded protein is CASSPRQGNRGYEQYF. The full variable domain, completed using reference TRBV7-9 and TRBJ2-7, is DTGVSQNPRHKITKRGQNVTFRCDPISEHNRLYWYRQTLGQGPEFLTYFQNEAQLEKSRLLSDRFSAERPKGSFSTLEIQRTEQGDSAMYLCASSPRQGNRGYEQYFGPGTRLTVT.

This clonotype was counted a few times. This chain uses TRBV7-9 with TRBJ1-4; D is ambiguous. V was trimmed by 5 bases and J by 7 bases, leaving 14 bases between them. The CDR3 is 14 residues long. Germline assignment: CDR1 SEHNR and CDR2 FQNEAQ (reference sequence). The CDR3: CASSPTSPGEKLFF. The CDR3 nucleotides read TGTGCCAGCAGCCCAACATCGCCGGGTGAAAAACTGTTTTTT.

The table lists this clonotype with a few counts. V gene TRBV7-9 combines with J gene TRBJ2-3; no reliable D call. The CDR3 extends over 16 amino acids. Looked up from germline, CDR1 is SEHNR and CDR2 is FQNEAQ (reference sequence). The ends were cut back, 7 bases at V and 0 bases at J, with 17 bases in the middle. In DNA, the CDR3 is TGTGCCAGCATCCCGAACGCAGCTTCTAGCACAGATACGCAGTATTTT. This encodes CASIPNAASSTDTQYF.

The table lists this clonotype with many counts. This rearrangement joins TRBV2 to TRBJ1-1; no definite D call. CDR1 SNHLY and CDR2 FYNNEI come from the germline V gene. This CDR3 region has 16 residues. V lost 6 bases, J lost 0 bases, and 17 bases lay in between. DNA for the CDR3: TGTGCCAGCAGCTTGCAGCGCAGACTTATGAACACTGAAGCTTTCTTT. Translated, it gives CASSLQRRLMNTEAFF.

This clonotype has just a few counts. This rearrangement joins TRBV6-2 or TRBV6-3 to TRBJ2-7; TRBD2 matches at 10 bases. V shed 8 bases, J shed 3 bases, and the junction held 7 bases outside the gene matches. Germline V gene lookup returns CDR1 MNHEY and CDR2 SVGEGT. The CDR3 covers 14 residues. CDR3 in amino acids: CASYKREGYYEQYF. The CDR3 nucleotides read TGTGCCAGCTACAAGCGGGAGGGTTACTACGAGCAGTACTTC.

The table lists this clonotype with a few counts. J is TRBJ2-7 and V is TRBV11-2; the D is unclear. The CDR3 extends over 14 amino acids. The germline V gene has CDR1 SGHAT and CDR2 FQNNGV. V lost 5 bases to trimming and J lost 2 bases, with 13 bases between them. The CDR3, as DNA: TGTGCCAGCAGCCTCCATGGCTATACCTACGAGCAGTACTTC. The encoded protein is CASSLHGYTYEQYF. Full variable domain (outside the CDR3, taken from reference TRBV11-2 and TRBJ2-7): EAGVAQSPRYKIIEKRQSVAFWCNPISGHATLYWYQQILGQGPKLLIQFQNNGVVDDSQLPKDRFSAERLKGVDSTLKIQPAKLEDSAVYLCASSLHGYTYEQYFGPGTRLTVT.

The rearrangement links TRBV6-1 to TRBJ1-5; 9 positions agree with TRBD1. The CDR3 has 18 amino acids. Per germline, CDR1 MNHNS and CDR2 SASEGT. V lost 4 bases and J lost 0; bases outside the gene matches: 10. The CDR3 DNA is TGTGCCAGCAGTGTGGACAGGGGCAAAGTCACTAGCAATCAGCCCCAGCATTTT. Encoded protein: CASSVDRGKVTSNQPQHF.

Worth noting for this clonotype: The conserved phenylalanine or tryptophan is not found at the CDR3 terminus, so this likely reflects a read error. The rearrangement joins TRBV24-1 to TRBJ2-1, with D possibly matching TRBD2 (6 bases). V lost 6 bases and J 1 base, leaving 15 bases between the germline ends. The CDR3 totals 16 residues. CDR1 KGHDR and CDR2 SFDVKD come from the germline V gene. Written as DNA, the CDR3 is TGTGCCACCAGTCGGAGAGGAGCGGGTTCCTACAATGAGCAGTTCTTA. This translates into CATSRRGAGSYNEQFL.

The chain joins TRBV7-2 to TRBJ1-2; TRBD1 is a possible D gene (6 bases). Trimming took 4 bases from V and 5 from J, leaving 14 bases between them. The CDR3 spans 14 residues. CDR1 is SGHTA, CDR2 FQGNSA, per germline. The CDR3 loop is CASSSSGGVYGYTF. In nucleotides, the CDR3 is TGTGCCAGCAGCTCATCGGGGGGCGTTTATGGCTACACCTTC.

This clonotype was counted many times. The chain carries TRBV7-2 and TRBJ1-2; D not resolved. This CDR3 has 14 amino acids. V gave up 1 base and J gave up 1 base, with 7 bases separating them. The germline CDR1 and CDR2 sequences are SGHTA and FQGNSA. CDR3 coding DNA: TGTGCCAGCAGCTTAGTTGAGGTTAACTATGGCTACACCTTC. It encodes CASSLVEVNYGYTF.

This clonotype was seen many times. V is TRBV27 and J is TRBJ1-1; tentative D call: TRBD1 (5 bases). The CDR3 runs to 14 residues. Germline V gene lookup returns CDR1 MNHEY and CDR2 SMNVEV (reference sequence). The V end lost 6 bases, the J end lost 3 bases, and 14 bases lay between the germline ends. CDR3 sequence reads: CASSDLTDYTEAFF. Here the CDR3 DNA reads TGTGCCAGCAGCGATTTGACAGATTACACTGAAGCTTTCTTT.

The rearrangement joins TRBV7-9 to TRBJ2-1; 7 bases are a match to TRBD2. This CDR3 contains 15 residues. V lost 4 bases to trimming and J lost 3 bases; unmatched junction nucleotides: 6. CDR1 SEHNR and CDR2 FQNEAQ come from the germline V gene (reference sequence). CDR3 in amino acids: CASSSSGVVYNEQFF. The CDR3 DNA follows: TGTGCCAGCAGCTCCAGCGGGGTCGTCTACAATGAGCAGTTCTTC.

This clonotype was counted ten times or more. The rearrangement links TRBV7-2 to TRBJ1-2, with 7 bases identical to TRBD1. The CDR3 contains 15 residues. V was clipped by 2 bases and J by 4 bases; unmatched bases: 7. Germline V gives CDR1 SGHTA, CDR2 FQGNSA. CDR3 loop: CASSLSAGGSYGYTF. The CDR3 coding sequence is TGTGCCAGCAGCTTATCAGCAGGGGGGAGCTATGGCTACACCTTC.

The chain recombines TRBV7-9 with TRBJ2-5, with 7 bases fitting TRBD2. The CDR3 has 18 amino acids. Germline trimming cut 1 base from V and 3 bases from J; bases unmatched to any gene: 14. Germline CDR1 reads SEHNR; CDR2 reads FQNEAQ (reference sequence). DNA for the CDR3: TGTGCCAGCAGCTTAGATCGGTTGGGAACTAGCGAGGAAGAGACCCAGTACTTC. Protein: CASSLDRLGTSEEETQYF.

This clonotype was counted only a few times. The gene calls are TRBV7-9 and TRBJ2-3; perhaps TRBD1 as D (6 bases). V gave up 5 bases and J gave up 3 bases, with 18 bases separating them. The CDR3 contains 16 residues. CDR1 and CDR2 from the germline V gene are SEHNR and FQNEAQ (reference sequence). The CDR3 loop is CASSPRDRIRTDTQYF. As DNA, the CDR3 is TGTGCCAGCAGCCCCCGCGACAGGATAAGGACAGATACGCAGTATTTT.

The V gene is TRBV19, the J gene TRBJ1-1, with D uncertain. CDR3 length: 13 amino acids. V was trimmed by 7 bases and J by 1 base, leaving 10 bases between them. Germline V gives CDR1 LNHDA, CDR2 SQIVND (reference sequence). The CDR3 spells CASNGQTNTEAFF. The CDR3 region has the DNA TGTGCCAGTAACGGGCAGACGAACACTGAAGCTTTCTTT.

This clonotype is judged medium-sized. The chain employs TRBV7-3 and TRBJ2-1; 7 nucleotides line up with TRBD1. The CDR3 spans 13 residues. V trimming: 3 bases; J trimming: 6 bases; junction bases outside the gene matches: 2. The germline V gene has CDR1 SGHTA and CDR2 FQGTGA. This CDR3 reads CASSFGTANEQFF. The CDR3 coding sequence is TGTGCCAGCAGCTTTGGGACAGCCAATGAGCAGTTCTTC.

This clonotype was detected only a few times. The V call is TRBV20-1, the J call TRBJ2-2, with D perhaps TRBD1 or TRBD2 (5 bases each). Germline V gene lookup returns CDR1 DFQATT and CDR2 SNEGSKA (reference sequence). Trimming removed 0 bases at V and 3 bases at J, with 8 bases between. This CDR3 is built from 14 residues. CDR3: CSAREGRDTGELFF. CDR3 nucleotide sequence: TGCAGTGCTAGAGAGGGACGAGACACCGGGGAGCTGTTTTTT.

The gene calls are TRBV29-1 and TRBJ1-5; D is possibly TRBD1 (5 bases). Trimming pared 7 bases from V and 1 base from J, leaving 11 bases between. Germline loops: CDR1 SQVTM, CDR2 ANQGSEA. The CDR3 consists of 13 residues. The CDR3 DNA is TGCAGCGCGGGTGGGGGGAGCAATCAGCCCCAGCATTTT. Its protein is CSAGGGSNQPQHF.